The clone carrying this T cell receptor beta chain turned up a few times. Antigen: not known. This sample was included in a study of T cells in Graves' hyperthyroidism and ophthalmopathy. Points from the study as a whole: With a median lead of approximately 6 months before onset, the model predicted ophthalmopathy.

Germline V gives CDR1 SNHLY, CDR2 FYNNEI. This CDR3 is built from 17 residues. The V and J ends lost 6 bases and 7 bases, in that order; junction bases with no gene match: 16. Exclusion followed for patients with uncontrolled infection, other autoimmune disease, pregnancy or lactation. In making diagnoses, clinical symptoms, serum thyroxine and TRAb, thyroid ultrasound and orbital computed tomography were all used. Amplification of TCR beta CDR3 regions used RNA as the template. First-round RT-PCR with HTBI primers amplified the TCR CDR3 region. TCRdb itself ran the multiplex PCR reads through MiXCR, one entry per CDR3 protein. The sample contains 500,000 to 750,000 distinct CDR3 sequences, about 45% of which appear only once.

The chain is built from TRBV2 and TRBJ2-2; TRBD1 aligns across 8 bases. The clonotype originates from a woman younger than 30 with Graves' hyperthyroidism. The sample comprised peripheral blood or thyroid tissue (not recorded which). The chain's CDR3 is CASSLDPRQGRNGELFF. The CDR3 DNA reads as TGTGCCAGCAGCCTGGACCCGAGACAGGGGAGAAACGGGGAGCTGTTTTTT.